Following are 12 T cell receptor beta chains from one sample sequenced in a study of blood T cell repertoires in COVID-19. The assay was immunoSEQ multiplex PCR, and TCRdb's table has in-frame clones only and misses some. The sample has 300,000 to 350,000 clones, approximately 88% seen once. Sequenced input: PBMCs or T cells enriched from blood (not recorded which). The receptor set was obtained from a man under 40 who had recovered from COVID-19.

This chain uses TRBV3-1 (or the pseudogene TRBV3-2) with TRBJ1-1; possibly TRBD1 for D (5 bases). Germline V gene sequence: CDR1 LGHDT, CDR2 YNNKEL (reference sequence). The CDR3 covers 14 residues. V lost 3 bases and J 1 base, leaving 9 bases between the germline ends. The CDR3 is CASSHHTGNTEAFF. The CDR3 DNA sequence: TGTGCCAGCAGCCATCACACAGGGAACACTGAAGCTTTCTTT.

CDR3 sequence (DNA): TGTGCCAGCAGCTTAGTGCAGCGGAGTGAGCAGTTCTTC. This codes for CASSLVQRSEQFF. The chain is built from TRBV11-2 and TRBJ2-1; D perhaps matches TRBD2 (5 bases). Germline CDR1 reads SGHAT; CDR2 reads FQNNGV. The CDR3 has 13 amino acids. Trimming pared 1 base from V and 9 bases from J, leaving 10 bases between.

J is TRBJ2-7 and V is TRBV5-1; D possibly corresponds to TRBD2 (5 bases). Germline V CDR1 and CDR2: SGHRS, YFSETQ. The V gene lost 0 bases and the J gene lost 2 bases, with 12 bases spanning the gap. The CDR3 runs 15 residues. CDR3 loop: CASSLVGKGPYEQYF. The CDR3 DNA reads TGCGCCAGCAGCTTGGTCGGGAAGGGTCCCTACGAGCAGTACTTC.

The chain couples TRBV19 to TRBJ2-7, with 8 bases that match TRBD1. The CDR3 covers 14 residues. The germline V gene has CDR1 LNHDA and CDR2 SQIVND (reference sequence). J was trimmed by 2 bases and V by 9 bases; bases with no gene match: 9. The chain's CDR3 is CASRGQGLPYEQYF. The CDR3 bases are TGTGCCAGCAGAGGACAGGGCCTCCCCTACGAGCAGTACTTC. Combining the CDR3 with reference TRBV19 and TRBJ2-7 gives the whole variable domain DGGITQSPKYLFRKEGQNVTLSCEQNLNHDAMYWYRQDPGQGLRLIYYSQIVNDFQKGDIAEGYSVSREKKESFPLTVTSAQKNPTAFYLCASRGQGLPYEQYFGPGTRLTVT.

Only a few counts were recorded for this clone. V is TRBV28 and J is TRBJ1-2, with TRBD1 matching 7 bases. V lost 1 base, J lost 8 bases, and 10 bases stayed unmatched. CDR3 length equals 15 residues. The germline V gene encodes CDR1 MDHEN and CDR2 SYDVKM. CDR3 amino acids: CASSLLQGPGGGYTF. DNA of the CDR3: TGTGCCAGCAGTTTATTACAGGGGCCGGGAGGGGGCTACACCTTC.

V and J are TRBV19 and TRBJ1-4; D might be TRBD1 (5 bases). Deletions cut 4 bases from V and 12 bases from J, with 9 bases between. CDR3 length equals 11 residues. Germline V gene data show CDR1 as LNHDA and CDR2 as SQIVND (reference sequence). The CDR3: CASSTRRELFF. As DNA, the CDR3 is TGTGCCAGTAGTACCCGCAGGGAACTGTTTTTT.

This sequence joins TRBV11-2 and TRBJ1-2; no definite D call. Trimming shortened V by 3 bases and J by 8 bases, and 7 bases separated the two germline ends. Looked up from germline, CDR1 is SGHAT and CDR2 is FQNNGV. This CDR3 has 11 residues. The CDR3, as DNA: TGTGCCAGCAGCTTCGGGTTAGGCTACACCTTC. Residues: CASSFGLGYTF. Together with reference TRBV11-2 and TRBJ1-2, the CDR3 gives the full variable domain: EAGVAQSPRYKIIEKRQSVAFWCNPISGHATLYWYQQILGQGPKLLIQFQNNGVVDDSQLPKDRFSAERLKGVDSTLKIQPAKLEDSAVYLCASSFGLGYTFGSGTRLTVV.

The V gene is TRBV24-1, the J gene TRBJ1-5; 10 positions match TRBD1. CDR1 is KGHDR, CDR2 SFDVKD, per germline. The junction had 3 bases not matched to a gene; V was cut back by 6 bases and J by 5 bases. The CDR3 contains 14 residues. The CDR3 loop reads CATSQGQGYQPQHF. The DNA of the CDR3 is TGTGCCACCAGTCAGGGACAGGGGTATCAGCCCCAGCATTTT.

CDR3 DNA sequence: TGCGCCAGCAGCTCAGACTCTGGAAACACCATATATTTT. Its translation: CASSSDSGNTIYF. The J gene is TRBJ1-3, the V gene TRBV5-1; D remains ambiguous. Germline CDR1 reads SGHRS; CDR2 reads YFSETQ. CDR3 length: 13 amino acids. The V and J ends lost 3 bases and 0 bases respectively, with 4 bases between them.

The chain recombines TRBV4-1 with TRBJ1-6; 9 bases match TRBD1. The CDR3 is 15 amino acids. V trimming: 2 bases; J trimming: 9 bases; junction bases outside the gene matches: 5. The germline V gene has CDR1 MGHRA and CDR2 YSYEKL. The CDR3 spells CASSQNRGQGSPLHF. In DNA form, the CDR3 reads TGCGCCAGCAGCCAAAACAGGGGGCAAGGTTCACCCCTCCACTTT.

The CDR3 DNA sequence: TGTGCCAGCAGTCCCCTGGGGGGGGCGGATGAGCAGTACTTC. Its translation is CASSPLGGADEQYF. J is TRBJ2-7 and V is TRBV27; TRBD2 is a possible D gene (7 bases). Germline-derived CDR1 and CDR2 are MNHEY and SMNVEV (reference sequence). There are 14 residues in the CDR3. V lost 5 bases to trimming and J lost 7 bases, with 18 bases between them.

The chain joins TRBV5-5 to TRBJ2-7; 8 bases align to TRBD1. Germline V gene lookup returns CDR1 SGHKS and CDR2 YYEKEE (reference sequence). This CDR3 region has 14 residues. V dropped 0 bases and J dropped 4; count of bases not matched to a gene: 3. The CDR3, as DNA: TGTGCCAGCAGCTTGGGACAGGGGCAGTACGAGCAGTACTTC. Its protein product is CASSLGQGQYEQYF.